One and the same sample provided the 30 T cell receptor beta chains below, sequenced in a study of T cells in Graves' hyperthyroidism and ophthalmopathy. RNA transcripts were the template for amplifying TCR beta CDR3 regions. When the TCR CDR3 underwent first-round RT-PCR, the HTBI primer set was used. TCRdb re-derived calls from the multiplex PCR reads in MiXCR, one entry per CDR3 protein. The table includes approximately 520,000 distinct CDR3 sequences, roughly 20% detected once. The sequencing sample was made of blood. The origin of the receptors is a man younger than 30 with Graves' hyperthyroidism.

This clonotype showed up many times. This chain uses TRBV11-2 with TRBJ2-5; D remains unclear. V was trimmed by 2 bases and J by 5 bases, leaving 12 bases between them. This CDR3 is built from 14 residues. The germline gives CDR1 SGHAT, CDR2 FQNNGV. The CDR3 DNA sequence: TGTGCCAGCAGCTTATTGACCCAAAAGGAGACCCAGTACTTC. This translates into CASSLLTQKETQYF.

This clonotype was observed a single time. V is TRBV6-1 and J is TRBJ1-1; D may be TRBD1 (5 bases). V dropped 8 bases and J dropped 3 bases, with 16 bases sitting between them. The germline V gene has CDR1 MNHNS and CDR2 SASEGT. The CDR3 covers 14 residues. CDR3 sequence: CASGVGAGDTEAFF. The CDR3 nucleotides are TGTGCCAGCGGGGTCGGGGCCGGTGACACTGAAGCTTTCTTT.

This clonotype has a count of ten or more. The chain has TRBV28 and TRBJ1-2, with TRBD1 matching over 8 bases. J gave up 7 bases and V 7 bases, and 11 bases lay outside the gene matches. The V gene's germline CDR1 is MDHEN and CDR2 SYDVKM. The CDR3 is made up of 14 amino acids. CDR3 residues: CASISGQGAIGYTF. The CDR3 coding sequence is TGTGCCAGCATTTCCGGGCAGGGGGCGATTGGCTACACCTTC.

As DNA, the CDR3 is TGTGCCAGCACCATCGAGGGAGGACCCCCGAATCGGGCTTTCTTT. Protein product: CASTIEGGPPNRAFF. V gene TRBV2 combines with J gene TRBJ1-1; D is unclear. This CDR3 comprises 15 residues. Germline assignment: CDR1 SNHLY and CDR2 FYNNEI. V dropped 7 bases and J dropped 11 bases, with 26 bases sitting between them.

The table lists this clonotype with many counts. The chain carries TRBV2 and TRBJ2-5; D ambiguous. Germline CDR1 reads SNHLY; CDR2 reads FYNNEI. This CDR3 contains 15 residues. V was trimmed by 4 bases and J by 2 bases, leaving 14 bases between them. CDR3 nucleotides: TGTGCCAGCAGTGGTCGTGTGAGTCTGCAAGAGACCCAGTACTTC. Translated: CASSGRVSLQETQYF.

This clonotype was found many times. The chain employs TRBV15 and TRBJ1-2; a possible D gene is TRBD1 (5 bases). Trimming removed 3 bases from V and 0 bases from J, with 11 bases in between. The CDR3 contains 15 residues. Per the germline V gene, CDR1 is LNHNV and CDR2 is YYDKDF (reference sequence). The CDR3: CATSRGRGTNYGYTF. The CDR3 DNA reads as TGTGCCACCAGCAGGGGACGGGGGACTAACTATGGCTACACCTTC.

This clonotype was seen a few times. The DNA of the CDR3 is TGCAGCGTTTCGACAGGGCGCACCGGGGAGCTGTTTTTT. Translating gives CSVSTGRTGELFF. The chain couples TRBV29-1 to TRBJ2-2; TRBD1 matches 7 bases. J was trimmed by 4 bases and V by 5 bases; bases with no gene match: 4. CDR1 is SQVTM, CDR2 ANQGSEA, per germline. There are 13 residues in the CDR3.

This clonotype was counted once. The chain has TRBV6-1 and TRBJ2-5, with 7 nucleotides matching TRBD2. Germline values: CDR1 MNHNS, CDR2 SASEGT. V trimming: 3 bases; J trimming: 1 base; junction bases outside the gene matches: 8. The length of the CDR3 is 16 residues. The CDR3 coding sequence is TGTGCCAGCAGTGATGCCGCGGGGGTAACCCAAGAGACCCAGTACTTC. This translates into CASSDAAGVTQETQYF.

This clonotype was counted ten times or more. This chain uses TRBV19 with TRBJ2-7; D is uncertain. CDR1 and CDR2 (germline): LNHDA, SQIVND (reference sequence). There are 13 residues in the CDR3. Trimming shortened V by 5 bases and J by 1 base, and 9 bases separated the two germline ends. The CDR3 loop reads CASSPTESYEQYF. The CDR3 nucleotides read TGTGCCAGTAGTCCTACAGAATCCTACGAGCAGTACTTC.

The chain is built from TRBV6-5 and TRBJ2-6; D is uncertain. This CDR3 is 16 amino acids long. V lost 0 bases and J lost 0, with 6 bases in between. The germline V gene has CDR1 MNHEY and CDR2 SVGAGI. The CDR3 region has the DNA TGTGCCAGCAGTTACTCATCCTTCTCTGGGGCCAACGTCCTGACTTTC. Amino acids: CASSYSSFSGANVLTF.

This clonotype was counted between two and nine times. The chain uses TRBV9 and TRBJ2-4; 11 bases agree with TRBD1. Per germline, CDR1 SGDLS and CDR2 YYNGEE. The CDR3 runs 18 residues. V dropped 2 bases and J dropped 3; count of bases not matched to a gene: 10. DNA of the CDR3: TGTGCCAGCAGCGTGGCGAGTCCCGGGACAGGGGGCAAAAACATTCAGTACTTC. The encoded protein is CASSVASPGTGGKNIQYF.

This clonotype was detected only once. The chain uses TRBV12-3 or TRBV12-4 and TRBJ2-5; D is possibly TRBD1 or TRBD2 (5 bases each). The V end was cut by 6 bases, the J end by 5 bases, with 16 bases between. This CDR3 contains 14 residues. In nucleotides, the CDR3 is TGTGCCAGCAGACCGGGACGGTTGAGGGAGACCCAGTACTTC. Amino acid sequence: CASRPGRLRETQYF.

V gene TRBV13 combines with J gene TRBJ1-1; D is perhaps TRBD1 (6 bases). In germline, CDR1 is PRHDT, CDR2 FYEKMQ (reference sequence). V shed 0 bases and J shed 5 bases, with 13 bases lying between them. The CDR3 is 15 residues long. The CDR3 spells CASSLGPTRGTEAFF. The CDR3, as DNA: TGTGCCAGCAGCTTAGGGCCAACAAGGGGGACTGAAGCTTTCTTT.

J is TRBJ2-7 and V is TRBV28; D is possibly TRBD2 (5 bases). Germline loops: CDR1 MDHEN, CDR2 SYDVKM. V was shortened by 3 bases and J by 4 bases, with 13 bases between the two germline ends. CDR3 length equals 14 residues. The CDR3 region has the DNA TGTGCCAGCAGTTTTTTAAGGGAGATTTACGAGCAGTACTTC. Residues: CASSFLREIYEQYF.

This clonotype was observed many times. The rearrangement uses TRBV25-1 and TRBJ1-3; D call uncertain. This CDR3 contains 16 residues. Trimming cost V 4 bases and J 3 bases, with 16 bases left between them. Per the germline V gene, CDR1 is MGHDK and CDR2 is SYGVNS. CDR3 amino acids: CASSGPHLARGNTIYF. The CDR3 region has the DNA TGTGCCAGCAGTGGCCCGCACCTAGCGCGTGGAAACACCATATATTTT.

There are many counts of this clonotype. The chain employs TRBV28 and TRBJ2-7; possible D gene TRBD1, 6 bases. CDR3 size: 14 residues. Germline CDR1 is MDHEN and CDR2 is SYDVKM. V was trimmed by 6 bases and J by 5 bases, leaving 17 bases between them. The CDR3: CASSQHRVLDEQYF. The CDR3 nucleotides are TGTGCCAGCAGCCAGCACAGGGTATTGGACGAGCAGTACTTC.

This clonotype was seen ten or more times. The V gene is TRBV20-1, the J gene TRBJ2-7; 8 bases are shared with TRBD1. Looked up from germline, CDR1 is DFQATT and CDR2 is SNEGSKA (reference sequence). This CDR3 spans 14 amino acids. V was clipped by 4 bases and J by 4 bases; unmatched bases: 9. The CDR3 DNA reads TGCAGTGCTATTCGCAGGACAGGGTTTTACGAGCAGTACTTC. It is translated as CSAIRRTGFYEQYF.

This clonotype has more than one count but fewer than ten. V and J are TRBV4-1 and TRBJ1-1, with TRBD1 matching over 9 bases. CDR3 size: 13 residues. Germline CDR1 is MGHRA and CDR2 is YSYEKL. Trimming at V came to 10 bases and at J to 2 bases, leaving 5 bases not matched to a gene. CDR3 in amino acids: CANNTGGNTEAFF. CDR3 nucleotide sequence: TGCGCCAATAATACAGGGGGCAACACTGAAGCTTTCTTT.

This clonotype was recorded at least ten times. CDR3: CASIRSGNYGYTF. The CDR3 nucleotides read TGTGCCAGCATCCGGTCAGGGAACTATGGCTACACCTTC. This rearrangement joins TRBV12-3 or TRBV12-4 to TRBJ1-2; perhaps TRBD1 as D (5 bases). The CDR3 spans 13 residues. The V end lost 7 bases, the J end lost 2 bases, and 11 bases lay between the germline ends.

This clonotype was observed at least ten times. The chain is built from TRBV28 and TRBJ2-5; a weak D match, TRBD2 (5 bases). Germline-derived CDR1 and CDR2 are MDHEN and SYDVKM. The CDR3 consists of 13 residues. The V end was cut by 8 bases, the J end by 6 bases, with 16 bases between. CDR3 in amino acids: CASVAPPGKTQYF. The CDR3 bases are TGTGCCAGCGTTGCCCCCCCGGGGAAGACCCAGTACTTC.

CDR3 sequence (DNA): TGCGCCAGCCAACGTTACGAGCAGTACTTC. This codes for CASQRYEQYF. V is TRBV4-1 and J is TRBJ2-7; D not resolved. Germline values: CDR1 MGHRA, CDR2 YSYEKL. This CDR3 has 10 residues. The V end was cut by 8 bases, the J end by 4 bases, with 6 bases between.

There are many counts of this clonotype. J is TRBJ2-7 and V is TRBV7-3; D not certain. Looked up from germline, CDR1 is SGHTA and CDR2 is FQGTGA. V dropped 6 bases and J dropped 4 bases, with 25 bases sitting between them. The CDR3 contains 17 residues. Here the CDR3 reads CASRPFPEDGSFYEQYF. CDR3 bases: TGTGCCAGCAGACCATTTCCAGAGGACGGGTCATTTTACGAGCAGTACTTC.

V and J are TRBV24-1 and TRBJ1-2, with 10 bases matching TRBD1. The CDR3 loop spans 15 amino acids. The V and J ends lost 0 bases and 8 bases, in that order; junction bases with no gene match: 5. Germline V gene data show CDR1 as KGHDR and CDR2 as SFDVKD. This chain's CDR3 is CATSDLTGTGAGYTF. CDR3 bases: TGTGCCACCAGTGATTTGACCGGGACAGGGGCCGGCTACACCTTC.

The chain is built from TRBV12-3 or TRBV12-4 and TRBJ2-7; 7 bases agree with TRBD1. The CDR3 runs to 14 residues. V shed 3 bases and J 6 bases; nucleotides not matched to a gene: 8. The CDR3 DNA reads TGTGCCAGCAGTTTCCTCCTGGGACAGAGCGAGCAGTACTTC. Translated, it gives CASSFLLGQSEQYF.

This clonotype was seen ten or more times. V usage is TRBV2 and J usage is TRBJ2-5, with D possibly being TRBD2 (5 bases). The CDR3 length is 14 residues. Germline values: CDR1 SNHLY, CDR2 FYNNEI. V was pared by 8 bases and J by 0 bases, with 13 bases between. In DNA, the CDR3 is TGTGCCAGCGGTAGCGATACGTACCAAGAGACCCAGTACTTC. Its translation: CASGSDTYQETQYF. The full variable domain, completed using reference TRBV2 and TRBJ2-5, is EPEVTQTPSHQVTQMGQEVILRCVPISNHLYFYWYRQILGQKVEFLVSFYNNEISEKSEIFDDQFSVERPDGSNFTLKIRSTKLEDSAMYFCASGSDTYQETQYFGPGTRLLVL.

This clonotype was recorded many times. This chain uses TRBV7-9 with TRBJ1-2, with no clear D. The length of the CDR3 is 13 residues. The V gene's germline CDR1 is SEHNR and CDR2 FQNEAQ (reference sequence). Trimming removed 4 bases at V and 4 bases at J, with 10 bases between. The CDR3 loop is CASSSGLIYGYTF. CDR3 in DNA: TGTGCCAGCAGCTCCGGACTCATCTATGGCTACACCTTC.

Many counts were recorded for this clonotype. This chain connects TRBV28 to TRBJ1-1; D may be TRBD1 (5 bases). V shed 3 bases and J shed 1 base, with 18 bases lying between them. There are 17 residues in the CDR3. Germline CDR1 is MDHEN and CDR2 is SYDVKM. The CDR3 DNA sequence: TGTGCCAGCAGTTTGCCCCCCACAGGAGCCAGGAACACTGAAGCTTTCTTT. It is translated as CASSLPPTGARNTEAFF.

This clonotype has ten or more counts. As DNA, the CDR3 is TGTGCCTCCCGTATGAGGGGGTATCAGCCCCAGCATTTT. This translates into CASRMRGYQPQHF. The gene calls are TRBV6-2 or TRBV6-3 and TRBJ1-5, with D possibly TRBD1 on 6 matching bases. Trimming left V 11 bases short and J 5 bases short, with 16 bases between. The germline V gene has CDR1 MNHEY and CDR2 SVGEGT. The CDR3 contains 13 residues.

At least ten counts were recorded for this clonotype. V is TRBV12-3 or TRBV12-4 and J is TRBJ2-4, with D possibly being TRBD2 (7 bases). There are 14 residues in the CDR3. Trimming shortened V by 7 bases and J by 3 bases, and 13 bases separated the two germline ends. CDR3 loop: CASTLGGDKNIQYF. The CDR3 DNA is TGTGCCAGCACTCTAGGGGGGGACAAAAACATTCAGTACTTC.

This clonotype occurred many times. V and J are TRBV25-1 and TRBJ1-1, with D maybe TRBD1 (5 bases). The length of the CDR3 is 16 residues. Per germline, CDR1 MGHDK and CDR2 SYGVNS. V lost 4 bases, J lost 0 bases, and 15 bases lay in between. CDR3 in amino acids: CASSALPGDLNTEAFF. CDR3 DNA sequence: TGTGCCAGCAGTGCTCTGCCCGGGGACTTGAACACTGAAGCTTTCTTT.